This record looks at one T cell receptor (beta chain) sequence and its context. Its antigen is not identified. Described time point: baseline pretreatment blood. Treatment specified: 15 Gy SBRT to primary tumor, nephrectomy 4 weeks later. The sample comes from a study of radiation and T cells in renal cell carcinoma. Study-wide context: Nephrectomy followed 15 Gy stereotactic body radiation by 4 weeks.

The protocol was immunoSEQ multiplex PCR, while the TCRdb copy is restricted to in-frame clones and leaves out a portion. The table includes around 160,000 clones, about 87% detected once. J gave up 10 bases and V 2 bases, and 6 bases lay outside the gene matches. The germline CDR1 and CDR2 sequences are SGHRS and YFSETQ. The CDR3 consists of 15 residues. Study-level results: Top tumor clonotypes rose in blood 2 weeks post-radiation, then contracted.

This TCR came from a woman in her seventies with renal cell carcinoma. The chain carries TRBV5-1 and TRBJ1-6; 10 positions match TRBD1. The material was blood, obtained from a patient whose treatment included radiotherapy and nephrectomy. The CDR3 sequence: CASSFSGQGRSPLHF. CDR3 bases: TGCGCCAGCAGCTTCTCGGGACAGGGGAGATCACCCCTCCACTTT.